This is a list of T cell receptor beta chains from one sample in a study of T cell responses to AZD1222 COVID-19 vaccine. The assay was immunoSEQ multiplex PCR, and TCRdb's table has in-frame clones only and misses some. The data contain 140,000 to 150,000 clones, roughly 88% of them singletons. Sequencing used peripheral blood, obtained on day 0 of AZD1222 vaccination. These receptor sequences come from an adult in good health. Each CDR3 is given with its conserved first and last residue.

j_gene: TRBJ2-5
v_gene: TRBV19
CDR3aa: CASSDTGLGETQYF

j_gene: TRBJ2-2
v_gene: TRBV2
CDR3aa: CASSVTGLETGELFF

j_gene: TRBJ2-3
v_gene: TRBV24-1
CDR3aa: CATSDAGQGLDTQYF

j_gene: TRBJ2-3
v_gene: TRBV9
CDR3aa: CASSGEGEGLDTQYF

j_gene: TRBJ2-7
v_gene: TRBV6-5
CDR3aa: CASSPHYEQYF

j_gene: TRBJ1-2
v_gene: TRBV23-1
CDR3aa: CASSQRSNLDGYTF

j_gene: TRBJ2-7
v_gene: TRBV5-1
CDR3aa: CASSLDGENPYEQYF

j_gene: TRBJ1-1
v_gene: TRBV27
CDR3aa: CASSLHFPENTEAFF

j_gene: TRBJ2-7
v_gene: TRBV6-2/TRBV6-3
CDR3aa: CASSLGTGAYEQYF

j_gene: TRBJ1-4
v_gene: TRBV7-9
CDR3aa: CASSLDRGANEKLFF

j_gene: TRBJ2-4
v_gene: TRBV3-1/TRBV3-2
CDR3aa: CASSQGSRGGNIQYF

j_gene: TRBJ1-5
v_gene: TRBV7-8
CDR3aa: CASSLVAGRQPQHF

j_gene: TRBJ1-1
v_gene: TRBV5-1
CDR3aa: CASSLVGTGGTEAFF

j_gene: TRBJ1-5
v_gene: TRBV2
CDR3aa: CASSVGGGQPQHF

j_gene: TRBJ2-3
v_gene: TRBV10-1
CDR3aa: CASSESRAQGTQYF

j_gene: TRBJ2-7
v_gene: TRBV6-5
CDR3aa: CASSSPWGESSYEQYF

j_gene: TRBJ2-2
v_gene: TRBV10-3
CDR3aa: CAISGGAGANTGELFF

j_gene: TRBJ2-5
v_gene: TRBV18
CDR3aa: CASSPLAGKGETQYF

j_gene: TRBJ2-7
v_gene: TRBV14
CDR3aa: CATQIGTSGKQYF

j_gene: TRBJ2-1
v_gene: TRBV12-3/TRBV12-4
CDR3aa: CASSPGEGHEQFF

j_gene: TRBJ2-7
v_gene: TRBV27
CDR3aa: CASAGGPYEQYF

j_gene: TRBJ2-3
v_gene: TRBV24-1
CDR3aa: CATSDPTSGSTDTQYF

j_gene: TRBJ1-2
v_gene: TRBV27
CDR3aa: CASSSLLQGFNYGYTF

j_gene: TRBJ1-3
v_gene: TRBV14
CDR3aa: CASSQNTVRDTIYF